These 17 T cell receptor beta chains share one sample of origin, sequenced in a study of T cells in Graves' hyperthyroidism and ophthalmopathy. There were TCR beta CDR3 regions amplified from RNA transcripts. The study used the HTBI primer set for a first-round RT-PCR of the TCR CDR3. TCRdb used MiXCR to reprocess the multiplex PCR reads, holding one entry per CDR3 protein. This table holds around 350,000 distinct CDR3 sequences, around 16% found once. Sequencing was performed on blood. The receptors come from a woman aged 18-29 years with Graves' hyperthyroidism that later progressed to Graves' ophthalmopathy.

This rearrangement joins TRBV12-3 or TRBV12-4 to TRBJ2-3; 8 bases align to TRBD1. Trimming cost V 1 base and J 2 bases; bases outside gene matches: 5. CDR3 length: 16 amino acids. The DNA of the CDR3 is TGTGCCAGCAGTTTAGGGCCAGGGGGCATCACAGATACGCAGTATTTT. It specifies CASSLGPGGITDTQYF.

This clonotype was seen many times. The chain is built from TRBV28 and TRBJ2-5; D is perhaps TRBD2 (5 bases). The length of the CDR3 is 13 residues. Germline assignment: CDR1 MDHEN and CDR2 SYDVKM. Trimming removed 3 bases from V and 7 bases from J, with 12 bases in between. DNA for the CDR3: TGTGCCAGCAGTTTCCGGGGATATGGGACCCAGTACTTC. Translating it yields CASSFRGYGTQYF.

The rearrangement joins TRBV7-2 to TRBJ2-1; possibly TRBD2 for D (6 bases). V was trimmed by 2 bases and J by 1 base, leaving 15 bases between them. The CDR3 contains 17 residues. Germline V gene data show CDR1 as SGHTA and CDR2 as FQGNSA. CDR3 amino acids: CASSLSGGGTSYNEQFF. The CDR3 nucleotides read TGTGCCAGCAGCTTATCAGGCGGAGGGACGTCCTACAATGAGCAGTTCTTC.

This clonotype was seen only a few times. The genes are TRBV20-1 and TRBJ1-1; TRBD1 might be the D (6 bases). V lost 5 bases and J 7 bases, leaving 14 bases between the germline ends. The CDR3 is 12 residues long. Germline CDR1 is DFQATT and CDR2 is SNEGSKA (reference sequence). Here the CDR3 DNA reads TGCAGTGCTCGAGGGGGGGGCCTTGAAGCTTTCTTT. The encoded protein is CSARGGGLEAFF.

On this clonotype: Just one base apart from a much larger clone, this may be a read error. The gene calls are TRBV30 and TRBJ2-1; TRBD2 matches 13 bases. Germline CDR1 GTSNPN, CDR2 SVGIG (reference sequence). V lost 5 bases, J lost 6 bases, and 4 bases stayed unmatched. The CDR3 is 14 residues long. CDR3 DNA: TGTGCCTGGTGGGGACTAGCGGGAACCAATGAGCAGTTCTTC. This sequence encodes CAWWGLAGTNEQFF.

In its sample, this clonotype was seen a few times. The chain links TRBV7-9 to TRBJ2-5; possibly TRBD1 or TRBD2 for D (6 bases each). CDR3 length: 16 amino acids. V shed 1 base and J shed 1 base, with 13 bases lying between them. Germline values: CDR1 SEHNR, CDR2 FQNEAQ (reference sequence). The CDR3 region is CASSLGGDNLQETQYF. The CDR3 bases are TGTGCCAGCAGCTTAGGCGGGGACAACCTCCAAGAGACCCAGTACTTC.

CDR3 amino acids: CSARPKRGTFNVEQFF. The CDR3 region has the DNA TGCAGTGCTAGACCAAAACGGGGGACATTCAACGTTGAGCAGTTCTTC. The chain is built from TRBV20-1 and TRBJ2-1; TRBD1 or TRBD2 may be the D gene (6 bases each). Germline CDR1 is DFQATT and CDR2 is SNEGSKA (reference sequence). Trimming removed 2 bases at V and 9 bases at J, with 23 bases between. This CDR3 contains 16 residues.

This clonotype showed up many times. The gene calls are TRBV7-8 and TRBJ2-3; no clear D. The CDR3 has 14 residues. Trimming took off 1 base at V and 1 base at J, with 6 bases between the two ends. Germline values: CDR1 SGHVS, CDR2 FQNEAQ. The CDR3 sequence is CASSLEAGTDTQYF. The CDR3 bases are TGTGCCAGCAGCTTAGAGGCAGGCACAGATACGCAGTATTTT.

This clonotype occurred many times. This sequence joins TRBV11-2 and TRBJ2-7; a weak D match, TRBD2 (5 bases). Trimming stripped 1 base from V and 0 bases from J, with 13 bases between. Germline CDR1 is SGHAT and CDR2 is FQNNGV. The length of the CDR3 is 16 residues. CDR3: CASSLVNRGPSYEQYF. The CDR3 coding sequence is TGTGCCAGCAGCTTAGTAAACCGGGGTCCCTCCTACGAGCAGTACTTC.

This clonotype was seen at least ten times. The CDR3 DNA is TGCGCCAGCTCCCCGACAGGGGTTACGTACGAGCAGTACTTC. The encoded protein is CASSPTGVTYEQYF. The V and J genes are TRBV5-1 and TRBJ2-7; 8 nucleotides agree with TRBD1. Germline lookup yields CDR1 SGHRS and CDR2 YFSETQ. Unmatched junction bases numbered 10, after V lost 7 bases and J lost 4 bases. This CDR3 spans 14 amino acids.

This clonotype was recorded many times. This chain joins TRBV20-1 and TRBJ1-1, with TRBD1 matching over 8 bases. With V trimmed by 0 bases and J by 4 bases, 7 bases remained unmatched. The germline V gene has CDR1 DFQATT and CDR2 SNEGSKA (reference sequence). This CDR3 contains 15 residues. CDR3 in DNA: TGCAGTGCTAGAGATGGGACAGGAGGTCTCACTGAAGCTTTCTTT. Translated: CSARDGTGGLTEAFF.

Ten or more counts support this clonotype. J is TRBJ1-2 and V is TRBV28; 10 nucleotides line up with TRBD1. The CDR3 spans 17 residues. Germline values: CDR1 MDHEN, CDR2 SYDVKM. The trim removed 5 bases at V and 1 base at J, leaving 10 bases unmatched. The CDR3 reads CASSRPTGGGRNYGYTF. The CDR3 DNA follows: TGTGCCAGCAGTCGGCCGACAGGGGGCGGGCGTAACTATGGCTACACCTTC.

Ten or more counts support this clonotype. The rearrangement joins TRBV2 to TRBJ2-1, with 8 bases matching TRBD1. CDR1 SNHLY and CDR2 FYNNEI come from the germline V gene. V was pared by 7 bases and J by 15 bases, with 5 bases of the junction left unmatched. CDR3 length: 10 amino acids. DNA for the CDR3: TGTGCCAGCATGGGCAGGGGGCCGTTCTTC. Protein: CASMGRGPFF. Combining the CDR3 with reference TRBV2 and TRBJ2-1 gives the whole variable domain EPEVTQTPSHQVTQMGQEVILRCVPISNHLYFYWYRQILGQKVEFLVSFYNNEISEKSEIFDDQFSVERPDGSNFTLKIRSTKLEDSAMYFCASMGRGPFFGPGTRLTVL.

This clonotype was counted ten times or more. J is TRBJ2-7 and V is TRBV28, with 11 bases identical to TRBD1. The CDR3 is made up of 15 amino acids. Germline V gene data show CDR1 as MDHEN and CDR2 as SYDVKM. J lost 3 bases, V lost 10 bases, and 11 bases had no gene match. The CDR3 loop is CATNKGTGGFYEQYF. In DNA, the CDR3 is TGTGCCACTAACAAAGGGACAGGGGGATTCTACGAGCAGTACTTC.

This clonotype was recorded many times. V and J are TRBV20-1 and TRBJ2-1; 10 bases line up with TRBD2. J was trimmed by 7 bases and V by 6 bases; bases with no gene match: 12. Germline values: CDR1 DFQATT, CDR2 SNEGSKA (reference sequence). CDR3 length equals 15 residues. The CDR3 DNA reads TGCAGTGCCGAGGGTGGTAGCGGGAGGTTAAATGAGCAGTTCTTC. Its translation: CSAEGGSGRLNEQFF.

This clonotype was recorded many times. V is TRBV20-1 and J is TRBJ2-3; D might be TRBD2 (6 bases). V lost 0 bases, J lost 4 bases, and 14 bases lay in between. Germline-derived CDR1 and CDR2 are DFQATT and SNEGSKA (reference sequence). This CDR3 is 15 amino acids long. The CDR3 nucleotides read TGCAGTGCTAGAGACATAGGGAGGTGGGCAGATACGCAGTATTTT. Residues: CSARDIGRWADTQYF.

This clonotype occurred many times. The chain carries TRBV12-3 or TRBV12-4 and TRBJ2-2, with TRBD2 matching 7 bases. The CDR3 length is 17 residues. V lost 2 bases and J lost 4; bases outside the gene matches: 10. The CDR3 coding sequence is TGTGCCAGCAGTTTAAGTTACGGACTAGAAGGCACCGGGGAGCTGTTTTTT. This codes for CASSLSYGLEGTGELFF.